One sample yielded the 17 T cell receptor beta chains listed below, sequenced in a study of T cell responses to AZD1222 COVID-19 vaccine. Measured with immunoSEQ multiplex PCR; TCRdb has only the in-frame clones, and not every one. This sample yields around 130,000 clones, of which approximately 90% are seen a single time; approximately 4.5% belongs to the top ten. The specimen comprised peripheral blood, sampled on day 0 of AZD1222 vaccination. These TCRs come from an adult in good health.

This clone came up once. The chain combines TRBV4-1 with TRBJ2-1, with D perhaps TRBD2 (5 bases). V lost 4 bases to trimming and J lost 0 bases, with 7 bases between them. The CDR3 consists of 14 residues. CDR1 is MGHRA and CDR2 is YSYEKL in the germline V gene. CDR3 residues: CASSPSPSYNEQFF. CDR3 DNA: TGCGCCAGCAGCCCTAGCCCCTCCTACAATGAGCAGTTCTTC.

This chain uses TRBV9 with TRBJ2-5; the D is unclear. Germline V CDR1 and CDR2: SGDLS, YYNGEE. The CDR3 has 16 residues. V was cut by 0 bases and J by 1 base, with 13 bases left in between. CDR3 sequence: CASSVGTEEFQETQYF. CDR3 coding DNA: TGTGCCAGCAGCGTAGGAACCGAAGAGTTCCAAGAGACCCAGTACTTC.

The V and J genes are TRBV13 and TRBJ2-5; D remains ambiguous. CDR3 length equals 14 residues. Germline V lookup: CDR1 PRHDT, CDR2 FYEKMQ (reference sequence). Trimming removed 4 bases from V and 2 bases from J, with 11 bases in between. The CDR3 DNA sequence: TGTGCCAGCAGCTCCGAGCAAACACAAGAGACCCAGTACTTC. This sequence encodes CASSSEQTQETQYF. Variable domain in full (rest from reference TRBV13 and TRBJ2-5): AAGVIQSPRHLIKEKRETATLKCYPIPRHDTVYWYQQGPGQDPQFLISFYEKMQSDKGSIPDRFSAQQFSDYHSELNMSSLELGDSALYFCASSSEQTQETQYFGPGTRLLVL.

Concerning this clone itself: Other nucleotide sequences from this sample produce the same CDR3. The chain has TRBV15 and TRBJ1-1; D is unresolved. The length of the CDR3 is 13 residues. Looked up from germline, CDR1 is LNHNV and CDR2 is YYDKDF (reference sequence). Trimming removed 1 base at V and 2 bases at J, with 5 bases between. The CDR3 coding sequence is TGTGCCACCAGCAGAGGCCCTAACACTGAAGCTTTCTTT. Protein: CATSRGPNTEAFF.

CDR3 region: CASSLGSGSIKQETQYF. The CDR3 DNA follows: TGTGCCAGCAGCCTAGGAAGCGGGAGCATAAAGCAAGAGACCCAGTACTTC. The gene calls are TRBV7-6 and TRBJ2-5; 8 bases agree with TRBD2. The germline CDR1 and CDR2 sequences are SGHVS and FNYEAQ. V was pared by 5 bases and J by 2 bases, with 13 bases of the junction left unmatched. This CDR3 contains 17 residues.

This clone was observed once. The chain links TRBV6-2 or TRBV6-3 to TRBJ2-1, with TRBD2 matching over 14 bases. Trimming removed 3 bases from V and 3 bases from J; junction bases left unmatched: 4. Germline-derived CDR1 and CDR2 are MNHEY and SVGEGT. There are 17 residues in the CDR3. The CDR3 sequence is CASSYGTSGSFYNEQFF. The CDR3 DNA is TGTGCCAGCAGTTATGGGACTAGCGGGAGCTTCTACAATGAGCAGTTCTTC.

As DNA, the CDR3 is TGTGCCAGTAGTTCAGGGGGGAATGAAAAACTGTTTTTT. It translates to CASSSGGNEKLFF. The chain employs TRBV19 and TRBJ1-4; TRBD1 aligns across 7 bases. The CDR3 consists of 13 residues. Germline V gives CDR1 LNHDA, CDR2 SQIVND (reference sequence). Unmatched junction bases numbered 2, after V lost 5 bases and J lost 5 bases.

This sequence joins TRBV7-6 and TRBJ1-1, with D possibly TRBD1 on 5 matching bases. CDR3 size: 14 residues. Trimming pared 7 bases from V and 1 base from J, leaving 13 bases between. Germline lookup yields CDR1 SGHVS and CDR2 FNYEAQ. This chain's CDR3 is CASKPGLQNTEAFF. The CDR3 coding sequence is TGTGCCAGCAAACCGGGACTACAGAACACTGAAGCTTTCTTT.

The chain combines TRBV7-9 with TRBJ2-1; D might be TRBD1 (5 bases). The germline CDR1 and CDR2 sequences are SEHNR and FQNEAQ (reference sequence). The CDR3 contains 16 residues. Trimming left V 2 bases short and J 0 bases short, with 11 bases between. CDR3 in DNA: TGTGCCAGCAGCTTAAGCAGGACACTCTCCTACAATGAGCAGTTCTTC. This translates into CASSLSRTLSYNEQFF.

The chain links TRBV6-4 to TRBJ1-1; D may be TRBD1 (6 bases). V shed 6 bases and J shed 0 bases, with 17 bases lying between them. Germline CDR1 MRHNA, CDR2 SNTAGT. The CDR3 extends over 16 amino acids. Here the CDR3 reads CASSRVPQGLNTEAFF. Here the CDR3 DNA reads TGTGCCAGCAGCCGGGTCCCACAGGGATTGAACACTGAAGCTTTCTTT.

The sample holds one count of this clone. This chain joins TRBV12-3 or TRBV12-4 and TRBJ1-1; D possibly corresponds to TRBD1 (6 bases). This CDR3 contains 11 residues. Trimming took off 5 bases at V and 12 bases at J, with 13 bases between the two ends. In DNA, the CDR3 is TGTGCCAGCAGTGCCCGGACAGAAACTTTCTTT. It encodes CASSARTETFF.

This sequence joins TRBV19 and TRBJ1-5; D unclear. The CDR3 has 14 residues. Trimming cost V 5 bases and J 0 bases, with 8 bases left between them. Germline assignment: CDR1 LNHDA and CDR2 SQIVND (reference sequence). As DNA, the CDR3 is TGTGCCAGTAGTCGGAGTTATAGCAATCAGCCCCAGCATTTT. It specifies CASSRSYSNQPQHF.

This clone was counted once. The rearrangement links TRBV19 to TRBJ2-7; maybe TRBD1 (7 bases). This CDR3 is built from 16 residues. Germline loops: CDR1 LNHDA, CDR2 SQIVND (reference sequence). Trimming pared 0 bases from V and 5 bases from J, leaving 17 bases between. In DNA, the CDR3 is TGTGCCAGTAGTATAGATCTGCGGGGCAGGGGGAACGAGCAGTACTTC. Translation: CASSIDLRGRGNEQYF.

This chain links TRBV28 with TRBJ1-3; 10 bases fit TRBD1. V lost 7 bases, J lost 2 bases, and 5 bases stayed unmatched. The CDR3 loop spans 15 amino acids. Germline V gives CDR1 MDHEN, CDR2 SYDVKM. The CDR3 coding sequence is TGTGCCAGCACCAAAGGACAGGGGGCTGGAAACACCATATATTTT. This encodes CASTKGQGAGNTIYF.

The chain carries TRBV2 and TRBJ1-5; 7 bases are a match to TRBD1. Per germline, CDR1 SNHLY and CDR2 FYNNEI. This CDR3 is 16 amino acids long. Germline trimming cut 3 bases from V and 3 bases from J; bases unmatched to any gene: 8. The CDR3 nucleotides read TGTGCCAGCAGTGAGGCCGGGACAGCCCTCAATCAGCCCCAGCATTTT. It yields the protein CASSEAGTALNQPQHF.

The chain carries TRBV7-8 and TRBJ2-2; the match to TRBD2 covers 7 bases. Germline CDR1 and CDR2: SGHVS and FQNEAQ. The CDR3 is 17 residues long. J was trimmed by 5 bases and V by 0 bases; bases with no gene match: 9. The CDR3 loop reads CASSLAGASGRTGELFF. The CDR3, as DNA: TGTGCCAGCAGCTTAGCGGGCGCTAGCGGTAGAACCGGGGAGCTGTTTTTT.

This clone was counted once. V gene TRBV2 combines with J gene TRBJ1-1; D call uncertain. This CDR3 is built from 14 residues. V was trimmed by 1 base and J by 4 bases, leaving 10 bases between them. Germline lookup yields CDR1 SNHLY and CDR2 FYNNEI. The CDR3 protein is CASSEGLRSTEAFF. The CDR3 DNA reads as TGTGCCAGCAGTGAAGGCTTGAGGTCCACTGAAGCTTTCTTT.